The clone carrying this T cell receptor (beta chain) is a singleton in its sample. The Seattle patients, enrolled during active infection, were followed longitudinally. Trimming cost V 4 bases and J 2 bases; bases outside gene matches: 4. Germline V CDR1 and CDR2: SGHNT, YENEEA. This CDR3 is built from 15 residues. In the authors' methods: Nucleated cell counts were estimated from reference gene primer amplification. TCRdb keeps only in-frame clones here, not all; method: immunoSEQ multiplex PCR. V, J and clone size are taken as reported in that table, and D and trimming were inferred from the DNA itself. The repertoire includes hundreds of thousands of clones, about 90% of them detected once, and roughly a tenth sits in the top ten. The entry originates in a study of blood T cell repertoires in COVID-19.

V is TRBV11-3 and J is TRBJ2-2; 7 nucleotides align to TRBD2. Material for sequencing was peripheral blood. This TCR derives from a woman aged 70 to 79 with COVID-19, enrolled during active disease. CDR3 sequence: CASSSRTRNTGELFF. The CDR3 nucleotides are TGTGCCAGCAGCTCGCGGACTAGAAACACCGGGGAGCTGTTTTTT.